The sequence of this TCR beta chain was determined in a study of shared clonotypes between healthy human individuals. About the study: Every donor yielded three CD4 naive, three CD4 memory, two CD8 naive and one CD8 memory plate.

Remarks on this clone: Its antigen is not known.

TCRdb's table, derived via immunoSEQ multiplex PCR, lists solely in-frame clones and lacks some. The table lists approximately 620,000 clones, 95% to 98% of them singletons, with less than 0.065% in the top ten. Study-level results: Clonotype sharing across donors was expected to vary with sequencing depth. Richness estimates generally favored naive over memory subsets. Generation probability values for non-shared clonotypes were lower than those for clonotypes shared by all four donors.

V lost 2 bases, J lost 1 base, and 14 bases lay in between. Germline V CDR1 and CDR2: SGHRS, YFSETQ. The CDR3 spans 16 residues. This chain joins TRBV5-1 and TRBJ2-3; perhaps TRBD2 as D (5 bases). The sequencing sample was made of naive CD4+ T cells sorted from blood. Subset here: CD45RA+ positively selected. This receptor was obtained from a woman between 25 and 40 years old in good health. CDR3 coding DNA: TGCGCCAGCAGCTTCGCCCCGGGAACGGGCACAGATACGCAGTATTTT. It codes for CASSFAPGTGTDTQYF.